Below are 24 T cell receptor beta chains sequenced from a single sample in a study of radiotherapy plus CTLA-4 blockade in lung cancer. This table comes from immunoSEQ multiplex PCR, and its TCRdb copy is limited to in-frame clones, with some not included. The repertoire holds about 25,000 clones, with around 66% as singletons. Sequencing was performed on peripheral blood, taken from a patient treated with radiotherapy plus ipilimumab. The receptors stem from a human donor with non-small cell lung cancer who had stable disease on radiotherapy plus ipilimumab.

The CDR3: CASSYTGVNEQFF. CDR3 nucleotides: TGCGCCAGCAGCTACACAGGGGTCAATGAGCAGTTCTTC. This rearrangement joins TRBV5-1 to TRBJ2-1; 7 nucleotides match TRBD1. The CDR3 is 13 residues long. J gave up 6 bases and V 3 bases, and 3 bases lay outside the gene matches. Germline lookup yields CDR1 SGHRS and CDR2 YFSETQ. Looking up the rest from reference TRBV5-1 and TRBJ2-1 gives the full variable domain: KAGVTQTPRYLIKTRGQQVTLSCSPISGHRSVSWYQQTPGQGLQFLFEYFSETQRNKGNFPGRFSGRQFSNSRSEMNVSTLELGDSALYLCASSYTGVNEQFFGPGTRLTVL.

This clone was seen only once. The gene calls are TRBV5-1 and TRBJ1-1; D is uncertain. There are 12 residues in the CDR3. Deletions cut 5 bases from V and 2 bases from J, with 7 bases between. Germline V gene lookup returns CDR1 SGHRS and CDR2 YFSETQ. CDR3 loop: CASRRENTEAFF. The DNA for the CDR3 is TGCGCCAGCAGAAGGGAAAACACTGAAGCTTTCTTT.

This chain connects TRBV7-2 to TRBJ2-2; D may be TRBD2 (5 bases). CDR1 and CDR2 (germline): SGHTA, FQGNSA. CDR3 length equals 18 residues. The V gene lost 0 bases and the J gene lost 6 bases, with 20 bases spanning the gap. This CDR3 reads CASSLAGGSANGPGELFF. DNA for the CDR3: TGTGCCAGCAGCTTAGCGGGTGGTAGCGCCAATGGGCCCGGGGAGCTGTTTTTT.

The rearrangement links TRBV4-2 to TRBJ2-7, with D perhaps matching TRBD1 or TRBD2 (5 bases each). The CDR3 consists of 18 residues. The germline V and J ends were trimmed by 3 bases and 0 bases, with 21 bases remaining between them. The germline CDR1 and CDR2 sequences are LGHNA and YNFKEQ. Here the CDR3 reads CASSQEPDGTYSSYEQYF. DNA for the CDR3: TGTGCCAGCAGCCAGGAACCCGACGGGACCTACAGCTCCTACGAGCAGTACTTC.

V gene TRBV19 combines with J gene TRBJ2-1; TRBD1 or TRBD2 may be the D gene (5 bases each). Germline V CDR1 and CDR2: LNHDA, SQIVND (reference sequence). CDR3 length: 15 amino acids. V was trimmed by 7 bases and J by 9 bases, leaving 22 bases between them. Written as DNA, the CDR3 is TGTGCCAGTAAACCTAGGGACGGGCTAGCTAGTGAGCAGTTCTTC. The encoded protein is CASKPRDGLASEQFF.

This chain connects TRBV5-6 to TRBJ2-1, with D uncertain. Trimming removed 4 bases at V and 0 bases at J, with 14 bases between. The V gene's germline CDR1 is SGHDT and CDR2 YYEEEE. The CDR3 has 16 amino acids. The CDR3 spells CASSLGWLSSYNEQFF. The CDR3 bases are TGTGCCAGCAGCCTGGGGTGGCTGAGCTCCTACAATGAGCAGTTCTTC.

This clone was recorded a few times. The V and J genes are TRBV5-1 and TRBJ1-3, with unresolved D. With 0 bases removed from V and 0 bases from J, the gap between germline ends came to 10 bases. The CDR3 covers 16 residues. Germline V gene data show CDR1 as SGHRS and CDR2 as YFSETQ. For the CDR3, the DNA is TGCGCCAGCAGCTTGGAGGTGGGTGGCTCTGGAAACACCATATATTTT. It translates to CASSLEVGGSGNTIYF.

In its sample, this clone was seen a few times. J is TRBJ2-5 and V is TRBV5-1, with 8 bases fitting TRBD1. Germline V gene data show CDR1 as SGHRS and CDR2 as YFSETQ. Trimming at V came to 4 bases and at J to 9 bases, leaving 11 bases not matched to a gene. The CDR3 is 14 residues long. CDR3 sequence: CASSIGTGQLAQYF. Written as DNA, the CDR3 is TGCGCCAGCAGCATAGGGACAGGCCAACTGGCCCAGTACTTC.

With regard to this clone: At one end, the junction sequence differs from germline, possibly due to a read error. The V call is TRBV6-1, the J call TRBJ1-5; D perhaps matches TRBD1 (6 bases). The CDR3 consists of 18 residues. Germline loops: CDR1 MNHNS, CDR2 SASEGT. CDR3 in DNA: TGTGCCATCAGTGAGCCCAGGGGTGGCCAGTATAGCAATCAGCCCCAGCATTTT. It translates to CAISEPRGGQYSNQPQHF.

The V call is TRBV6-1, the J call TRBJ1-2, with a weak D call TRBD1 (6 bases). The length of the CDR3 is 15 residues. The V end was cut by 0 bases, the J end by 4 bases, with 12 bases between. Germline V CDR1 and CDR2: MNHNS, SASEGT. This chain's CDR3 is CASSEARGASYGYTF. The CDR3 nucleotides are TGTGCCAGCAGTGAAGCCCGGGGGGCCAGCTATGGCTACACCTTC.

The chain has TRBV5-1 and TRBJ1-6, with D maybe TRBD1 (6 bases). Germline CDR1 SGHRS, CDR2 YFSETQ. Trimming pared 3 bases from V and 10 bases from J, leaving 17 bases between. The CDR3 covers 15 residues. For the CDR3, the DNA is TGCGCCAGCAGCTCCGAACAGGGTAACAGGTCACCCCTCCACTTT. Translated, it gives CASSSEQGNRSPLHF.

This clone has just a few counts. The chain recombines TRBV27 with TRBJ2-7, with D perhaps matching TRBD1 or TRBD2 (6 bases each). CDR1 is MNHEY and CDR2 is SMNVEV in the germline V gene (reference sequence). The V end lost 6 bases, the J end lost 1 base, and 16 bases lay between the germline ends. The CDR3 sequence is 15 residues long. The CDR3 loop is CASSNRLGQSYEQYF. As DNA, the CDR3 is TGTGCCAGCAGCAACAGACTAGGACAGTCCTACGAGCAGTACTTC.

The chain recombines TRBV7-2 with TRBJ1-5; possibly TRBD1 for D (5 bases). Per germline, CDR1 SGHTA and CDR2 FQGNSA. There are 15 residues in the CDR3. The V end lost 5 bases, the J end lost 1 base, and 12 bases lay between the germline ends. The CDR3: CASSRSGISNQPQHF. DNA of the CDR3: TGTGCCAGCAGCCGCTCAGGGATAAGCAATCAGCCCCAGCATTTT.

This clone came up once. J is TRBJ1-2 and V is TRBV12-2; TRBD1 is the table's D call and was not checked against the DNA. TRBV12-2 counts as a pseudogene. CDR3 size: 16 residues. CDR3 in DNA: TGTGCAAGTCGCTTAGCGGGGACAGGAGAAACATATGGCTACACCTTC. This sequence encodes CASRLAGTGETYGYTF.

V usage is TRBV6-1 and J usage is TRBJ2-3; the D is unclear. Germline V gives CDR1 MNHNS, CDR2 SASEGT. Deletions cut 3 bases from V and 4 bases from J, with 8 bases between. The CDR3 is 13 amino acids. The CDR3 DNA reads TGTGCCAGCAGTGACCAGTCGCCAGATACGCAGTATTTT. Translation gives CASSDQSPDTQYF.

This clone was found once. This chain joins TRBV15 and TRBJ1-1, with 7 bases lining up with TRBD1. Germline lookup yields CDR1 LNHNV and CDR2 YYDKDF (reference sequence). The trim removed 9 bases at V and 0 bases at J, leaving 16 bases unmatched. The CDR3 runs to 17 residues. CDR3 protein: CATGRNTGVSMNTEAFF. DNA for the CDR3: TGTGCCACGGGGCGAAACACAGGGGTAAGCATGAACACTGAAGCTTTCTTT.

The V and J genes are TRBV10-3 and TRBJ2-5, with TRBD2 identical over 14 bases. V lost 10 bases, J lost 3 bases, and 7 bases stayed unmatched. CDR1 is ENHRY and CDR2 is SYGVKD in the germline V gene. The CDR3 runs to 15 residues. CDR3: CATTGTSGREETQYF. CDR3 nucleotide sequence: TGTGCCACGACGGGGACTAGCGGGAGAGAAGAGACCCAGTACTTC.

This rearrangement joins TRBV15 to TRBJ2-5; a possible D gene is TRBD2 (5 bases). Germline assignment: CDR1 LNHNV and CDR2 YYDKDF (reference sequence). The CDR3 sequence is 15 residues long. The V end lost 0 bases, the J end lost 5 bases, and 13 bases lay between the germline ends. The CDR3 bases are TGTGCCACCAGCAGAGACCGACGGCGGGTGGAGACCCAGTACTTC. It yields the protein CATSRDRRRVETQYF.

The chain links TRBV2 to TRBJ2-2; D perhaps matches TRBD2 (6 bases). There are 15 residues in the CDR3. Germline CDR1 is SNHLY and CDR2 is FYNNEI. Trimming left V 3 bases short and J 5 bases short, with 13 bases between. This CDR3 is CASSDGLARTGELFF. CDR3 coding DNA: TGTGCCAGCAGTGACGGGCTAGCGCGGACCGGGGAGCTGTTTTTT.

The sample holds a few counts of this clone. The chain is built from TRBV6-6 and TRBJ1-5; D call uncertain. Germline V gives CDR1 MNHNY, CDR2 SVGAGI (reference sequence). CDR3 length equals 11 residues. The V end was cut by 5 bases, the J end by 11 bases, with 10 bases between. CDR3 loop: CASSTRRTQHF. CDR3 nucleotide sequence: TGTGCCAGCAGTACTCGTAGGACCCAGCATTTT.

V is TRBV11-1 and J is TRBJ1-1; tentatively, D is TRBD1 (5 bases). Trimming cost V 8 bases and J 1 base, with 11 bases left between them. CDR3 length: 13 amino acids. CDR1 and CDR2 (germline): SGHAT, FQDESV (reference sequence). In DNA, the CDR3 is TGTGCCAGCGCCCAGAGGGGGAACACTGAAGCTTTCTTT. Its protein product is CASAQRGNTEAFF.

The chain links TRBV2 to TRBJ2-3; D is unresolved. The CDR3 totals 11 residues. V was pared by 5 bases and J by 0 bases, with 0 bases between. From germline, CDR1 is SNHLY and CDR2 FYNNEI. DNA for the CDR3: TGTGCCAGCAGTAGCACAGATACGCAGTATTTT. This translates into CASSSTDTQYF.

In this sample, this clone turned up once. The chain combines TRBV7-9 with TRBJ1-2; tentatively, D is TRBD1 (5 bases). With 5 bases removed from V and 7 bases from J, the gap between germline ends came to 17 bases. The CDR3 covers 14 residues. Germline lookup yields CDR1 SEHNR and CDR2 FQNEAQ (reference sequence). CDR3 sequence (DNA): TGTGCCAGCAGCCCAATCATTCAGGGTGGTGGCTACACCTTC. Protein: CASSPIIQGGGYTF.

The rearrangement joins TRBV18 to TRBJ1-5, with TRBD1 as a possible D gene (6 bases). The CDR3 is 16 amino acids. V shed 6 bases and J shed 1 base, with 16 bases lying between them. From germline, CDR1 is KGHSH and CDR2 LQKENI. The CDR3 protein is CASSLREGVSNQPQHF. CDR3 sequence (DNA): TGTGCCAGCTCGCTCAGGGAGGGGGTGAGCAATCAGCCCCAGCATTTT.